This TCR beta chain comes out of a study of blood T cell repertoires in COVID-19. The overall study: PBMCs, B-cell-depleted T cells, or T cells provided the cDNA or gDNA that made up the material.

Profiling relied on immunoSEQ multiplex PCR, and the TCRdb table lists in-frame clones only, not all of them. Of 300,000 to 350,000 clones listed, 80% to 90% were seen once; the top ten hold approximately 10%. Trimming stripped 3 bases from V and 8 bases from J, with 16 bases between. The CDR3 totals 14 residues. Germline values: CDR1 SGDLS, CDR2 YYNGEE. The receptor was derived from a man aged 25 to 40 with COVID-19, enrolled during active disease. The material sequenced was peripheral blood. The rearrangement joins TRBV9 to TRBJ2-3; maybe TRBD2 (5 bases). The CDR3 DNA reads TGTGCCAGCAGCGGGGCCCCGGATGGAGGTACGCAGTATTTT. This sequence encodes CASSGAPDGGTQYF.